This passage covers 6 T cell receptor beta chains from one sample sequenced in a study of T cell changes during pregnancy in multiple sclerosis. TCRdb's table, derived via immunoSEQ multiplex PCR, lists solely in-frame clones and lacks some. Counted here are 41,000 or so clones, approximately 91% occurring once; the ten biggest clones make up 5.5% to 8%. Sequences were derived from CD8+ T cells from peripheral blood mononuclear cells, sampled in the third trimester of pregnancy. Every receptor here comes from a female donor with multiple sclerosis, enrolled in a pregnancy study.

CDR3 bases: TGTGCCAGTAGTATCGGTAGGGGCACTAACTATGGCTACACCTTC. It translates to CASSIGRGTNYGYTF. The V call is TRBV19, the J call TRBJ1-2, with D perhaps TRBD1 (5 bases). From germline, CDR1 is LNHDA and CDR2 SQIVND (reference sequence). The ends were cut back, 3 bases at V and 0 bases at J, with 11 bases in the middle. The CDR3 has 15 amino acids.

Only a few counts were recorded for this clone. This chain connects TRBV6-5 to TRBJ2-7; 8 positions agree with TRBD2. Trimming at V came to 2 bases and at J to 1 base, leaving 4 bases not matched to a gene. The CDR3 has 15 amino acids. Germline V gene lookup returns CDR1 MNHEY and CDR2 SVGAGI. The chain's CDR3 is CASSYREGESYEQYF. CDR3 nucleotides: TGTGCCAGCAGTTACCGGGAGGGGGAGTCCTACGAGCAGTACTTC.

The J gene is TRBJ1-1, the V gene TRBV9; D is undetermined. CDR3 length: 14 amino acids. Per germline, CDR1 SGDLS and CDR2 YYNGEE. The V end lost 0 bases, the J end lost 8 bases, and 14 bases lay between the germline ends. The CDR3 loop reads CASSVGSSLREAFF. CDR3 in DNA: TGTGCCAGCAGCGTAGGTAGCTCCCTACGAGAAGCTTTCTTT.

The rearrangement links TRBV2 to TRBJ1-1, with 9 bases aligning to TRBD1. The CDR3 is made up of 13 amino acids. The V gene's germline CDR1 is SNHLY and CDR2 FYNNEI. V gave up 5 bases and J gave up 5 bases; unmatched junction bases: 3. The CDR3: CASSLDRGTEAFF. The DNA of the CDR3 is TGTGCCAGCAGTCTGGACAGGGGTACTGAAGCTTTCTTT.

Here the CDR3 DNA reads TGCGCCAGCAGCTTGGAGGGAGGGCGAGGCACTGAAGCTTTCTTT. This sequence encodes CASSLEGGRGTEAFF. V and J are TRBV5-1 and TRBJ1-1; D not certain. Trimming removed 0 bases at V and 4 bases at J, with 13 bases between. CDR1 SGHRS and CDR2 YFSETQ come from the germline V gene. CDR3 length: 15 residues.

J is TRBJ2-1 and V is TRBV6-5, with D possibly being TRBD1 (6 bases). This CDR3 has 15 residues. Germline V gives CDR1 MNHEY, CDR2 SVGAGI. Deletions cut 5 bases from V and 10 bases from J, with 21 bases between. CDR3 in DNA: TGTGCCAGCAGTCCGCACGGGACATTGATACGAGAGCAGTTCTTC. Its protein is CASSPHGTLIREQFF.